This T cell receptor beta chain was retrieved from a study of shared clonotypes between healthy human individuals. Regarding the study as a whole: Clonotype sharing across a few donors was observed for around 4.5% of naive CD4 clonotypes. Investigators collected only blood, and repertoires in tissues likely differ. Enrolling few donors narrowed the genetic and exposure-history diversity that was represented. The study found lower generation probabilities in non-shared clonotypes than in those shared by all four donors.

With respect to this clone: What it binds is unknown.

The V and J ends lost 5 bases and 0 bases respectively, with 18 bases between them. In germline, CDR1 is SGHRS, CDR2 YFSETQ. The CDR3 spans 16 residues. Naive CD8 cells, CD45RO-negative and positively selected for CCR7, excluded terminally differentiated effector memory CD45RA+ cells. Here immunoSEQ multiplex PCR was the method, and the copy in TCRdb shows in-frame clones only, minus some. The sample holds around 560,000 clones, roughly 95% seen once. Sequenced: naive CD8+ T cells sorted from blood. This receptor was obtained from a woman aged 25 to 39 in good health. The chain uses TRBV5-1 and TRBJ2-7; weak D call: TRBD2 (5 bases). CDR3 coding DNA: TGCGCCAGCAGGCCCCGGGGTGCGGATACCTCCTACGAGCAGTACTTC. This codes for CASRPRGADTSYEQYF.